The T cell receptor (beta chain) under discussion was sequenced for a study of blood T cells in healthy people across ages. As concerns this clonotype: Germline is not matched at one junction end, which may reflect a read error.

PCR was performed a second time for roughly 6 to 12 cycles using a sample-barcoded 5' primer and a J-beta primer mix. From the 5' RACE reads, TCRdb called clonotypes with MiXCR, one entry per CDR3 protein. The sample holds about 770,000 distinct CDR3 sequences; around 42% are singletons and the top ten take under 20%. Input material: blood. This receptor was obtained from a man aged 55 to 70 in good health.

CDR3 loop: CASSLDPGEQFF. The CDR3 DNA sequence: TGTGCCAGCAGCCTAGACCCCGGTGAGCAGTTCTTC. V usage is TRBV11-2 and J usage is TRBJ2-1, with unresolved D. Germline CDR1 reads SGHAT; CDR2 reads FQNNGV. The CDR3 totals 12 residues.